These 32 T cell receptor beta chains were sequenced from one sample in a study of blood T cell repertoires in COVID-19. Sequencing was performed with immunoSEQ multiplex PCR; in TCRdb, only in-frame clones are kept and a portion is missing. The sample holds 250,000 to 300,000 clones, roughly 84% seen once. The sequencing input was peripheral blood. These receptors all come from a woman aged 18-29 years with acute or convalescent COVID-19.

This rearrangement joins TRBV7-3 to TRBJ1-1; TRBD1 matches 7 bases. Germline-derived CDR1 and CDR2 are SGHTA and FQGTGA. The CDR3 loop spans 13 amino acids. V trimming: 5 bases; J trimming: 6 bases; junction bases outside the gene matches: 6. The CDR3 nucleotides are TGTGCCAGCAGCCCCCCCGGGACAGCTGAAGCTTTCTTT. Its translation is CASSPPGTAEAFF.

V is TRBV3-1 (or the pseudogene TRBV3-2) and J is TRBJ2-6; the D gene is possibly TRBD2 (5 bases). The CDR3 consists of 16 residues. Germline loops: CDR1 LGHDT, CDR2 YNNKEL (reference sequence). Deletions cut 3 bases from V and 3 bases from J, with 12 bases between. CDR3 protein: CASSHRSRGGANVLTF. DNA for the CDR3: TGTGCCAGCAGCCATCGAAGTCGGGGTGGGGCCAACGTCCTGACTTTC.

V is TRBV15 and J is TRBJ2-3; D is perhaps TRBD2 (6 bases). V lost 5 bases and J 0 bases, leaving 12 bases between the germline ends. This CDR3 has 15 residues. The germline CDR1 and CDR2 sequences are LNHNV and YYDKDF (reference sequence). DNA for the CDR3: TGTGCCACCAGCCGACGGGACTCCAGCACAGATACGCAGTATTTT. Its translation is CATSRRDSSTDTQYF.

This clone occurred once. The chain uses TRBV3-1 (or the pseudogene TRBV3-2) and TRBJ2-4; TRBD1 might be the D (5 bases). The germline V and J ends were trimmed by 0 bases and 0 bases, with 12 bases remaining between them. Germline V gives CDR1 LGHDT, CDR2 YNNKEL (reference sequence). The CDR3 totals 17 residues. The CDR3, as DNA: TGTGCCAGCAGCCAAGAACCATCAGGGATAGCCAAAAACATTCAGTACTTC. This encodes CASSQEPSGIAKNIQYF.

V usage is TRBV7-6 and J usage is TRBJ1-6; perhaps TRBD1 as D (6 bases). V shed 3 bases and J shed 1 base, with 13 bases lying between them. The germline V gene has CDR1 SGHVS and CDR2 FNYEAQ. There are 17 residues in the CDR3. This CDR3 reads CASSLDSSGSYNSPLHF. The CDR3 DNA reads TGTGCCAGCAGCTTGGACAGTAGCGGGTCCTATAATTCACCCCTCCACTTT.

The rearrangement uses TRBV7-8 and TRBJ2-3, with 11 bases fitting TRBD2. The CDR3 runs to 15 residues. With V trimmed by 7 bases and J by 4 bases, 7 bases remained unmatched. In germline, CDR1 is SGHVS, CDR2 FQNEAQ. Here the CDR3 reads CASILLAGGSDTQYF. The CDR3 DNA follows: TGTGCCAGCATACTTCTAGCGGGAGGATCAGATACGCAGTATTTT.

The chain recombines TRBV4-3 with TRBJ1-1; a weak D match, TRBD1 (6 bases). Germline CDR1 reads LGHNA; CDR2 reads YSLEER. Trimming took 0 bases from V and 0 from J, leaving 20 bases between them. There are 19 residues in the CDR3. The CDR3 region is CASSQDFKGGTLMNTEAFF. The DNA of the CDR3 is TGCGCCAGCAGCCAAGATTTCAAAGGGGGTACATTAATGAACACTGAAGCTTTCTTT.

V is TRBV2 and J is TRBJ2-4; no clear D gene. Between the trimmed V and J ends, which lost 7 bases and 8 bases, there was a span of 12 bases. The V gene's germline CDR1 is SNHLY and CDR2 FYNNEI. The CDR3 contains 12 residues. This chain's CDR3 is CASIGVLDIQYF. The CDR3 DNA follows: TGTGCCAGCATTGGAGTCTTGGACATTCAGTACTTC.

The chain has TRBV19 and TRBJ2-1; TRBD2 matches 12 bases. CDR3 length equals 14 residues. Trimming took 6 bases from V and 6 from J; bases not matched to a gene: 3. Germline V gene data show CDR1 as LNHDA and CDR2 as SQIVND (reference sequence). The CDR3 here is CASRETSGSNEQFF. CDR3 bases: TGTGCCAGTAGAGAGACTAGCGGGAGCAATGAGCAGTTCTTC.

J is TRBJ2-1 and V is TRBV5-6; 10 positions agree with TRBD2. With V trimmed by 3 bases and J by 2 bases, 8 bases remained unmatched. Germline V gene data show CDR1 as SGHDT and CDR2 as YYEEEE. The CDR3 spans 17 residues. CDR3 bases: TGTGCCAGCAGCTCAAGGGGCGGGACTAGCGCCTACAATGAGCAGTTCTTC. Translated: CASSSRGGTSAYNEQFF.

This sequence joins TRBV27 and TRBJ2-7; TRBD1 matches at 9 bases. With V trimmed by 2 bases and J by 3 bases, 5 bases remained unmatched. This CDR3 has 15 residues. Per germline, CDR1 MNHEY and CDR2 SMNVEV (reference sequence). CDR3 sequence (DNA): TGTGCCAGCAGTTTAACCCCGACAGGGGGCTACGAGCAGTACTTC. This sequence encodes CASSLTPTGGYEQYF.

In this sample, this clone turned up a few times. The chain joins TRBV3-1 (or the pseudogene TRBV3-2) to TRBJ2-7, with 14 bases identical to TRBD2. The germline V gene has CDR1 LGHDT and CDR2 YNNKEL (reference sequence). This CDR3 is built from 15 residues. Germline trimming cut 1 base from V and 5 bases from J; bases unmatched to any gene: 1. The DNA of the CDR3 is TGTGCCAGCAGCCAAGGACTAGCGGGAGGGCACGAGCAGTACTTC. Protein: CASSQGLAGGHEQYF.

The chain has TRBV19 and TRBJ2-5; D not certain. V was trimmed by 3 bases and J by 5 bases, leaving 4 bases between them. The CDR3 totals 11 residues. CDR1 is LNHDA, CDR2 SQIVND, per germline (reference sequence). CDR3 DNA sequence: TGTGCCAGTAGTATCCGGGAGACCCAGTACTTC. This codes for CASSIRETQYF. Full variable domain (rest looked up from reference TRBV19 and TRBJ2-5): DGGITQSPKYLFRKEGQNVTLSCEQNLNHDAMYWYRQDPGQGLRLIYYSQIVNDFQKGDIAEGYSVSREKKESFPLTVTSAQKNPTAFYLCASSIRETQYFGPGTRLLVL.

The chain recombines TRBV20-1 with TRBJ1-1; D unclear. From germline, CDR1 is DFQATT and CDR2 SNEGSKA (reference sequence). CDR3 length equals 11 residues. V was trimmed by 6 bases and J by 3 bases, leaving 8 bases between them. The CDR3 DNA follows: TGCAGTGCGAGCGCCTACACTGAAGCTTTCTTT. Translation gives CSASAYTEAFF.

This chain joins TRBV7-9 and TRBJ2-7, with D perhaps TRBD1 (6 bases). V lost 5 bases to trimming and J lost 4 bases, with 12 bases between them. CDR1 is SEHNR, CDR2 FQNEAQ, per germline (reference sequence). This CDR3 is 13 amino acids long. The CDR3 DNA reads as TGTGCCAGCAGCACGGGACAACGATACGAGCAGTACTTC. This gives the protein CASSTGQRYEQYF.

The sample holds a few counts of this clone. The V call is TRBV6-5, the J call TRBJ1-4; perhaps TRBD1 as D (6 bases). Per the germline V gene, CDR1 is MNHEY and CDR2 is SVGAGI. V was shortened by 5 bases and J by 0 bases, with 10 bases between the two germline ends. The CDR3 runs to 15 residues. The CDR3 coding sequence is TGTGCCAGCAGTACCGACAGGCCAACTAATGAAAAACTGTTTTTT. This gives the protein CASSTDRPTNEKLFF.

This clone was recorded a few times. The gene calls are TRBV29-1 and TRBJ1-1; no reliable D call. CDR1 and CDR2 from the germline V gene are SQVTM and ANQGSEA. The CDR3 spans 12 residues. Trimming took 2 bases from V and 2 from J, leaving 6 bases between them. DNA for the CDR3: TGCAGCGTTGAAAGGACTAACACTGAAGCTTTCTTT. It codes for CSVERTNTEAFF.

The V call is TRBV2, the J call TRBJ1-1; D gene unclear. The CDR3 length is 15 residues. V dropped 8 bases and J dropped 0 bases, with 16 bases sitting between them. Per germline, CDR1 SNHLY and CDR2 FYNNEI. The CDR3 bases are TGTGCCAGCCGAGAGACAACCAAAATGAACACTGAAGCTTTCTTT. Residues: CASRETTKMNTEAFF.

The chain joins TRBV4-2 to TRBJ2-7, with D unresolved. CDR1 and CDR2 (germline): LGHNA, YNFKEQ. Trimming shortened V by 0 bases and J by 3 bases, and 12 bases separated the two germline ends. The CDR3 is 15 residues long. The CDR3 sequence: CASSQDPSSGYEQYF. The CDR3 DNA sequence: TGTGCCAGCAGCCAAGACCCTAGTTCGGGCTACGAGCAGTACTTC.

The V and J genes are TRBV7-6 and TRBJ2-1; a possible D gene is TRBD2 (5 bases). The V end was cut by 3 bases, the J end by 1 base, with 16 bases between. The CDR3 covers 17 residues. Germline CDR1 reads SGHVS; CDR2 reads FNYEAQ. In DNA form, the CDR3 reads TGTGCCAGCAGCTTGATGGCAGGACTCTTATCCTACAATGAGCAGTTCTTC. This encodes CASSLMAGLLSYNEQFF. The variable domain in full, with the rest retrieved from reference TRBV7-6 and TRBJ2-1, is GAGVSQSPRYKVTKRGQDVALRCDPISGHVSLYWYRQALGQGPEFLTYFNYEAQQDKSGLPNDRFSAERPEGSISTLTIQRTEQRDSAMYRCASSLMAGLLSYNEQFFGPGTRLTVL.

This sequence joins TRBV4-3 and TRBJ1-1, with TRBD1 matching over 7 bases. The CDR3 runs to 16 residues. Germline CDR1 LGHNA, CDR2 YSLEER. V shed 0 bases and J 4 bases; nucleotides not matched to a gene: 8. CDR3 coding DNA: TGCGCCAGCAGCCAAGATAGTGGGGCAGGGGGCACTGAAGCTTTCTTT. It specifies CASSQDSGAGGTEAFF.

Only a few counts were recorded for this clone. The chain is built from TRBV27 and TRBJ2-3, with 9 bases identical to TRBD2. V trimming: 3 bases; J trimming: 4 bases; junction bases outside the gene matches: 5. The CDR3 extends over 15 amino acids. CDR1 is MNHEY, CDR2 SMNVEV, per germline (reference sequence). Written as DNA, the CDR3 is TGTGCCAGCAGTTTTAGCGGGAGTGGGTCAGATACGCAGTATTTT. This translates into CASSFSGSGSDTQYF.

V gene TRBV5-6 combines with J gene TRBJ2-5; 9 nucleotides line up with TRBD2. Germline V CDR1 and CDR2: SGHDT, YYEEEE. J was trimmed by 5 bases and V by 2 bases; bases with no gene match: 10. The CDR3 spans 16 residues. CDR3 amino acids: CASSFRLAGIGETQYF. The CDR3 DNA sequence: TGTGCCAGCAGCTTCCGGCTAGCGGGAATAGGGGAGACCCAGTACTTC. The full variable domain, in which reference TRBV5-6 and TRBJ2-5 provide the parts outside the CDR3, is DAGVTQSPTHLIKTRGQQVTLRCSPKSGHDTVSWYQQALGQGPQFIFQYYEEEERQRGNFPDRFSGHQFPNYSSELNVNALLLGDSALYLCASSFRLAGIGETQYFGPGTRLLVL.

The chain couples TRBV7-2 to TRBJ1-5; TRBD1 might be the D (6 bases). Germline V gives CDR1 SGHTA, CDR2 FQGNSA. The CDR3 consists of 16 residues. Trimming removed 0 bases from V and 4 bases from J, with 13 bases in between. In DNA, the CDR3 is TGTGCCAGCAGCTTAGCTTGGGGTGACAGGAATCAGCCCCAGCATTTT. This encodes CASSLAWGDRNQPQHF. The full variable domain, completed using reference TRBV7-2 and TRBJ1-5, is GAGVSQSPSNKVTEKGKDVELRCDPISGHTALYWYRQSLGQGLEFLIYFQGNSAPDKSGLPSDRFSAERTGGSVSTLTIQRTQQEDSAVYLCASSLAWGDRNQPQHFGDGTRLSIL.

The chain uses TRBV6-5 and TRBJ2-7, with D possibly being TRBD1 (6 bases). This CDR3 contains 14 residues. V was clipped by 5 bases and J by 0 bases, with 11 bases between them. The germline V gene encodes CDR1 MNHEY and CDR2 SVGAGI. CDR3 residues: CASSNEQGSYEQYF. Here the CDR3 DNA reads TGTGCCAGCAGTAATGAACAGGGCTCCTACGAGCAGTACTTC.

This clone was seen only a few times. The chain uses TRBV2 and TRBJ2-1, with 12 bases matching TRBD2. The junction had 6 bases not matched to a gene; V was cut back by 6 bases and J by 3 bases. In germline, CDR1 is SNHLY, CDR2 FYNNEI. The CDR3 consists of 16 residues. The CDR3 here is CASSPGLAGRYNEQFF. The CDR3 nucleotides are TGTGCCAGCAGCCCCGGACTAGCGGGACGCTACAATGAGCAGTTCTTC.

Here the CDR3 DNA reads TGTGCCAGCAGTTACTCGGGGCGGGGTGGGAACACTGAAGCTTTCTTT. This translates into CASSYSGRGGNTEAFF. This chain uses TRBV6-5 with TRBJ1-1, with D perhaps TRBD1 (5 bases). The CDR3 extends over 16 amino acids. V lost 0 bases and J 1 base, leaving 12 bases between the germline ends. The germline gives CDR1 MNHEY, CDR2 SVGAGI.

This clone was seen a handful of times. V and J are TRBV19 and TRBJ1-4; no reliable D call. V shed 4 bases and J shed 0 bases, with 9 bases lying between them. The CDR3 has 15 amino acids. Germline assignment: CDR1 LNHDA and CDR2 SQIVND (reference sequence). DNA for the CDR3: TGTGCCAGTAGTACGAGTAGTGCAACTAATGAAAAACTGTTTTTT. As protein: CASSTSSATNEKLFF.

This clone was counted a few times. This sequence joins TRBV20-1 and TRBJ1-5; TRBD1 aligns across 10 bases. J was trimmed by 0 bases and V by 3 bases; bases with no gene match: 11. Germline-derived CDR1 and CDR2 are DFQATT and SNEGSKA (reference sequence). This CDR3 has 18 amino acids. The CDR3: CSASRGQGIPISNQPQHF. In DNA, the CDR3 is TGCAGTGCTAGTAGGGGACAGGGGATCCCTATTAGCAATCAGCCCCAGCATTTT.

The gene calls are TRBV6-6 and TRBJ2-7; TRBD1 is a possible D gene (5 bases). Between the trimmed V and J ends, which lost 5 bases and 2 bases, there was a span of 16 bases. The CDR3 extends over 15 amino acids. In germline, CDR1 is MNHNY, CDR2 SVGAGI (reference sequence). The CDR3 bases are TGTGCCAGCAGTCCAAGACAGACCCCACCCTACGAGCAGTACTTC. Translated: CASSPRQTPPYEQYF.

V usage is TRBV14 and J usage is TRBJ1-1, with D perhaps matching TRBD1 (5 bases). The V end was cut by 1 base, the J end by 3 bases, with 9 bases between. The CDR3 length is 14 residues. CDR1 is SGHDN and CDR2 is FVKESK in the germline V gene. CDR3 bases: TGTGCCAGCAGCCAAGTCGGGGGTTACACTGAAGCTTTCTTT. Its protein product is CASSQVGGYTEAFF.

The rearrangement links TRBV6-6 to TRBJ1-6, with D unclear. The V gene's germline CDR1 is MNHNY and CDR2 SVGAGI (reference sequence). The CDR3 has 13 amino acids. V lost 2 bases and J lost 13, with 12 bases in between. The CDR3 DNA sequence: TGTGCCAGCAGTTACCACCCCTGGGAGCCCCTCCACTTT. This translates into CASSYHPWEPLHF.